The rows below give T cell receptor beta chains drawn from one sample of a study of shared clonotypes between healthy human individuals. Sequenced by immunoSEQ multiplex PCR; TCRdb stores in-frame clones only, minus some. The table lists around 550,000 clones, about 95% of them singletons. What was sequenced was naive CD8+ T cells sorted from blood. These receptor sequences come from a woman aged 30 to 39 in good health. CDR3s include the opening cysteine and the closing phenylalanine or tryptophan. A D gene is named only where the DNA matches it firmly. Expanded clones are given a class, and other clones once, few, many or no size at all.

v_gene: TRBV7-8
abundance: .
d_gene: .
j_gene: TRBJ2-3
CDR3nt: TGTGCCAGCAGCCCCTCCCGATACGGCTTCACAGATACGCAGTATTTT
CDR3aa: CASSPSRYGFTDTQYF

v_gene: TRBV19
abundance: .
d_gene: .
j_gene: TRBJ2-7
CDR3nt: TGTGCCAGTAGTATGGGCAGTTCCTACGAGCAGTACTTC
CDR3aa: CASSMGSSYEQYF

v_gene: TRBV10-3
abundance: few
d_gene: .
j_gene: TRBJ1-1
CDR3nt: TGTGCCATCAGTGAAATGAACACTGAAGCTTTCTTT
CDR3aa: CAISEMNTEAFF

v_gene: TRBV9
abundance: .
d_gene: .
j_gene: TRBJ2-7
CDR3nt: TGTGCCAGCAGCGTAGAGGGGAGCGAGCAGTACTTC
CDR3aa: CASSVEGSEQYF

v_gene: TRBV11-1
abundance: .
d_gene: .
j_gene: TRBJ2-7
CDR3nt: TGTGCCAGCAGCCCAGCTGACAGGCCTGCCTACGAGCAGTACTTC
CDR3aa: CASSPADRPAYEQYF

v_gene: TRBV6-6
abundance: .
d_gene: .
j_gene: TRBJ2-7
CDR3nt: TGTGCCAGCAGTTTGGACCCGAGCGATCCGGCCTACGAGCAGTACTTC
CDR3aa: CASSLDPSDPAYEQYF

v_gene: TRBV6-6
abundance: .
d_gene: TRBD2
j_gene: TRBJ2-7
CDR3nt: TGTGCCAGCAGTTACTGGGCTAGCGGGGACACCTACGAGCAGTACTTC
CDR3aa: CASSYWASGDTYEQYF

v_gene: TRBV6-1
abundance: once
d_gene: .
j_gene: TRBJ1-5
CDR3nt: TGTGCCAGCAGTGAAGATAGGGGTCGCAATCAGCCCCAGCATTTT
CDR3aa: CASSEDRGRNQPQHF

v_gene: TRBV7-8
abundance: .
d_gene: TRBD2
j_gene: TRBJ2-7
CDR3nt: TGTGCCAGCAGGGGACTAGCGGATTCCTACGAGCAGTACTTC
CDR3aa: CASRGLADSYEQYF

v_gene: TRBV6-1
abundance: .
d_gene: .
j_gene: TRBJ2-7
CDR3nt: TGTGCCAGCAGTGAAGCAGGGGGACTCACCTACGAGCAGTACTTC
CDR3aa: CASSEAGGLTYEQYF

v_gene: TRBV19
abundance: .
d_gene: .
j_gene: TRBJ1-1
CDR3nt: TGTGCCAGTAGTATAGATATGGGGCCCGAAGCTTTCTTT
CDR3aa: CASSIDMGPEAFF

v_gene: TRBV27
abundance: .
d_gene: TRBD2
j_gene: TRBJ2-2
CDR3nt: TGTGCCAGCAGTTCGGGACTAGCCACCGGGGAGCTGTTTTTT
CDR3aa: CASSSGLATGELFF

v_gene: TRBV9
abundance: .
d_gene: .
j_gene: TRBJ2-1
CDR3nt: TGTGCCAGCAGCGTGGTGGATGGGAATGAGCAGTTCTTC
CDR3aa: CASSVVDGNEQFF

v_gene: TRBV19
abundance: .
d_gene: .
j_gene: TRBJ2-7
CDR3nt: TGTGCCAGTAGTGTGGCTAGCGTGGGCTACGAGCAGTACTTC
CDR3aa: CASSVASVGYEQYF

v_gene: TRBV4-1
abundance: .
d_gene: TRBD2
j_gene: TRBJ2-3
CDR3nt: TGCGCCACCGCAAACAGGACTAGCCATACGCAGTATTTT
CDR3aa: CATANRTSHTQYF

v_gene: TRBV19
abundance: .
d_gene: TRBD1
j_gene: TRBJ1-2
CDR3nt: TGTGCCAGTAGTCTCGGAGTACAGGGGCTAATTCGCGGCTACACCTTC
CDR3aa: CASSLGVQGLIRGYTF

v_gene: TRBV30
abundance: .
d_gene: .
j_gene: TRBJ2-7
CDR3nt: TGTGCCTGGAGTGACACAACCTACGAGCAGTACTTC
CDR3aa: CAWSDTTYEQYF

v_gene: TRBV27
abundance: .
d_gene: TRBD1
j_gene: TRBJ2-6
CDR3nt: TGTGCCAGCAGTGCCGGGACAGGGACTGGGGCCAACGTCCTGACTTTC
CDR3aa: CASSAGTGTGANVLTF

v_gene: TRBV11-3
abundance: .
d_gene: .
j_gene: TRBJ1-3
CDR3nt: TGTGCCAGCAGCTTTTCAGGGTCTGGAAACACCATATATTTT
CDR3aa: CASSFSGSGNTIYF

v_gene: TRBV2
abundance: .
d_gene: .
j_gene: TRBJ1-6
CDR3nt: TGTGCCAGCAGTGACCTCAGGACTTATAATTCACCCCTCCACTTT
CDR3aa: CASSDLRTYNSPLHF

v_gene: TRBV4-1
abundance: .
d_gene: .
j_gene: TRBJ2-7
CDR3nt: TGCGCCAGCAGCCAAGAGCCCTACCCCTCCTACGAGCAGTACTTC
CDR3aa: CASSQEPYPSYEQYF

v_gene: TRBV21-1
abundance: .
d_gene: .
j_gene: TRBJ2-1
CDR3nt: TGTGCCAGCAGCAAAAATGACCGGGACAGATGCCCCAGCTCCTACAATGAGCAGTTCTTC
CDR3aa: CASSKNDRDRCPSSYNEQFF